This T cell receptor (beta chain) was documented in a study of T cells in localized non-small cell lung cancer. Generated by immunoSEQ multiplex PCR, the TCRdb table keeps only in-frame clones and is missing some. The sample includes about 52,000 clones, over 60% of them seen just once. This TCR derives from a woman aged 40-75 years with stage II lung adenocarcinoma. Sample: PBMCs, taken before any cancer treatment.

CDR3 region: CASPSGRASGGKVIQYF. CDR3 coding DNA: TGTGCCAGTCCCTCAGGTCGGGCTAGCGGGGGGAAGGTCATTCAGTACTTC. This sequence joins TRBV6-4 and TRBJ2-4; 11 positions agree with TRBD2. V dropped 9 bases and J dropped 9; count of bases not matched to a gene: 19. The V gene's germline CDR1 is MRHNA and CDR2 SNTAGT. This CDR3 comprises 17 residues.